Listed below are T cell receptor beta chains from one sample, sequenced in a study of shared clonotypes between healthy human individuals. Using immunoSEQ multiplex PCR, the repertoire was profiled, and TCRdb retains in-frame clones only, with some absent. The sample consists of 2 million to 2.5 million clones, around 90% of them appearing once. Source material: naive CD4+ T cells from PBMCs. These receptors were taken from a man aged 18 to 29 in good health. Some clones in this sample may be carry-over from other donors' samples. Both conserved end residues are trimmed from each CDR3. Each record gives: V gene, CDR3 protein.

TRBV28 | ATKGGEAAGYNEQF
TRBV7-3 | ASSLKSQGGETQY
TRBV9 | ASSVTGGLVSYNEQF
TRBV28 | ASIGREALDTQY
TRBV6-1 | ASRRRAENNQPQH
TRBV5-1 | ASSRSGVLAGGNTGELF
TRBV7-8 | ASSGRVGYGYT
TRBV5-1 | ASSGLAGATYNEQF
TRBV7-9 | ASSSGTGGDWGYT
TRBV6-6 | ATSQGVGTEAF
TRBV6-1 | ASSGVSYGYT
TRBV5-6 | ASSFPPLRGLETQY
TRBV7-9 | ASSLGAGESPDTQY
TRBV5-5 | ASSLVLGGAQPQH
TRBV6-1 | ATGTGGTDTQY
TRBV19 | ASSTPSGARNEQY
TRBV28 | ASSFVGLGTDTQY